This T cell receptor beta chain derives from a study of T cells in Graves' hyperthyroidism and ophthalmopathy. Ophthalmopathy cases scored 3 or more on the Clinical Activity Score and 4 or more on NOSPECS grade, with duration below 3 months. Trimming took 4 bases from V and 4 from J; bases not matched to a gene: 10. Per the germline V gene, CDR1 is SGHRS and CDR2 is YFSETQ. The CDR3 runs 15 residues. Amplification targeted TCR beta CDR3 regions from RNA transcripts. The HTBI primer set was used in a first-round RT-PCR of the TCR CDR3. TCRdb passed the multiplex PCR reads through MiXCR, listing each CDR3 protein once. This table has 500,000 to 600,000 distinct CDR3 sequences, about 20% appearing once.

The chain combines TRBV5-1 with TRBJ1-1, with 7 bases lining up with TRBD1. The sequence derives from a man aged 40-55 years with Graves' ophthalmopathy. Sequenced material: blood. CDR3 region: CASSPYRGSSTEAFF. The CDR3 DNA is TGCGCCAGCAGCCCCTACAGGGGATCGAGCACTGAAGCTTTCTTT. Complete variable domain (other parts from reference TRBV5-1 and TRBJ1-1): KAGVTQTPRYLIKTRGQQVTLSCSPISGHRSVSWYQQTPGQGLQFLFEYFSETQRNKGNFPGRFSGRQFSNSRSEMNVSTLELGDSALYLCASSPYRGSSTEAFFGQGTRLTVV.